The 17 T cell receptor beta chains reported below all come from one sample, sequenced in a study of T cell responses to AZD1222 COVID-19 vaccine. Generated by immunoSEQ multiplex PCR, the TCRdb table keeps only in-frame clones and is missing some. Of 100,000 or so clones listed, approximately 90% are singletons. The material sequenced was peripheral blood, taken on day 0 of AZD1222 vaccination. The receptors were sampled from an adult in good health.

The chain employs TRBV24-1 and TRBJ2-3, with D tentatively TRBD1 (6 bases). Trimming pared 9 bases from V and 4 bases from J, leaving 13 bases between. The CDR3 has 13 amino acids. Germline V gene data show CDR1 as KGHDR and CDR2 as SFDVKD. The CDR3 spells CATAQGSSDTQYF. The CDR3 nucleotides read TGTGCCACCGCACAGGGATCATCAGATACGCAGTATTTT.

This clone showed up just once. The V and J genes are TRBV10-2 and TRBJ2-3, with 9 positions matching TRBD2. The CDR3 sequence is 14 residues long. The V and J ends lost 10 bases and 0 bases, in that order; junction bases with no gene match: 5. CDR1 is WSHSY and CDR2 is SAAADI in the germline V gene. CDR3 sequence reads: CATRLAVSTDTQYF. In nucleotides, the CDR3 is TGCGCCACAAGACTAGCGGTTAGCACAGATACGCAGTATTTT.

This CDR3 reads CASSGGVGVGGYTF. The CDR3, as DNA: TGCGCCAGCAGTGGAGGAGTGGGCGTCGGGGGCTACACCTTC. The chain employs TRBV10-2 and TRBJ1-2; D call uncertain. CDR1 is WSHSY, CDR2 SAAADI, per germline. The CDR3 length is 14 residues. Trimming removed 4 bases at V and 8 bases at J, with 17 bases between.

This clone was observed once. The chain couples TRBV5-1 to TRBJ2-5, with D possibly matching TRBD2 (5 bases). There are 16 residues in the CDR3. The V gene's germline CDR1 is SGHRS and CDR2 YFSETQ. V lost 6 bases and J 3 bases, leaving 21 bases between the germline ends. The CDR3 sequence: CASTRGLFEWEETQYF. The CDR3 DNA sequence: TGCGCCAGCACCCGCGGGCTATTCGAATGGGAAGAGACCCAGTACTTC.

The chain links TRBV5-1 to TRBJ1-1; unclear D gene. The CDR3 has 17 amino acids. V lost 0 bases and J 6 bases, leaving 21 bases between the germline ends. Germline assignment: CDR1 SGHRS and CDR2 YFSETQ. The CDR3 nucleotides are TGCGCCAGCAGCTTGGCGTGGATGAGGGAAAGACCCGCTGAAGCTTTCTTT. It codes for CASSLAWMRERPAEAFF.

V and J are TRBV7-6 and TRBJ1-1, with D perhaps matching TRBD1 (5 bases). The CDR3 runs to 17 residues. Trimming shortened V by 3 bases and J by 6 bases, and 23 bases separated the two germline ends. Germline V CDR1 and CDR2: SGHVS, FNYEAQ. The CDR3 coding sequence is TGTGCCAGCAGCTTTAATTACGGGACGCCTCAAACACCTGAAGCTTTCTTT. Protein sequence: CASSFNYGTPQTPEAFF.

The chain links TRBV14 to TRBJ1-2; tentatively, D is TRBD1 (6 bases). CDR3 length: 14 residues. Germline CDR1 reads SGHDN; CDR2 reads FVKESK. The V and J ends lost 0 bases and 8 bases respectively, with 13 bases between them. The CDR3 loop reads CASSQDPRGPGYTF. The CDR3 DNA sequence: TGTGCCAGCAGCCAAGATCCCCGGGGGCCAGGCTACACCTTC.

This clone was seen once. CDR3 sequence reads: CASSLRDRGGSPLHF. In DNA, the CDR3 is TGCGCCAGCAGCCTCCGGGACAGGGGGGGTTCACCCCTCCACTTT. The V call is TRBV4-1, the J call TRBJ1-6; TRBD1 aligns across 11 bases. There are 15 residues in the CDR3. Germline V gives CDR1 MGHRA, CDR2 YSYEKL. J was trimmed by 9 bases and V by 4 bases; bases with no gene match: 5.

This chain joins TRBV23-1 and TRBJ1-5, with a possible D match to TRBD1 (6 bases). TRBV23-1 is known as an ORF, though its function is uncertain. The germline V and J ends were trimmed by 4 bases and 5 bases, with 12 bases remaining between them. The CDR3 has 14 amino acids. CDR3 nucleotide sequence: TGCGCCAGCAGTCGGGAACAGGGCCATCAGCCCCAGCATTTT. Translated: CASSREQGHQPQHF.

The rearrangement links TRBV4-1 to TRBJ1-2; D uncertain. In germline, CDR1 is MGHRA, CDR2 YSYEKL. The CDR3 totals 13 residues. V lost 1 base and J lost 9, with 12 bases in between. The CDR3: CASSQVAAGRYTF. The CDR3, as DNA: TGCGCCAGCAGCCAAGTCGCGGCAGGACGCTACACCTTC.

CDR3 sequence reads: CASSSPSGGDVAKNIQYF. The CDR3 nucleotides read TGCGCCAGCAGCTCTCCTAGCGGGGGGGATGTGGCCAAAAACATTCAGTACTTC. The chain couples TRBV5-1 to TRBJ2-4, with 12 bases that match TRBD2. In germline, CDR1 is SGHRS, CDR2 YFSETQ. Losses at the gene ends were 3 bases for V and 1 base for J; bases not matched to a gene: 8. The CDR3 is 18 residues long.

This rearrangement joins TRBV7-9 to TRBJ1-1; D is unresolved. CDR1 is SEHNR, CDR2 FQNEAQ, per germline (reference sequence). V lost 6 bases and J lost 3, with 5 bases in between. The CDR3 length is 11 residues. The DNA of the CDR3 is TGTGCCAGCAGTTGGGACACTGAAGCTTTCTTT. This gives the protein CASSWDTEAFF.

This chain uses TRBV14 with TRBJ1-3; a weak D match, TRBD1 (5 bases). This CDR3 is 16 amino acids long. Germline CDR1 reads SGHDN; CDR2 reads FVKESK. V lost 0 bases to trimming and J lost 4 bases, with 13 bases between them. CDR3 loop: CASSQEVRAIGNTIYF. CDR3 in DNA: TGTGCCAGCAGCCAAGAAGTCAGGGCAATCGGAAACACCATATATTTT.

The chain uses TRBV5-1 and TRBJ1-6; D is perhaps TRBD1 (5 bases). Trimming left V 0 bases short and J 7 bases short, with 11 bases between. Germline CDR1 reads SGHRS; CDR2 reads YFSETQ. The CDR3 contains 15 residues. The CDR3 region has the DNA TGCGCCAGCAGCTTGGAAAAGGGGAGAAATTCACCCCTCCACTTT. Protein: CASSLEKGRNSPLHF.

This clone was seen once. The chain has TRBV7-8 and TRBJ2-7; 8 bases line up with TRBD1. Germline assignment: CDR1 SGHVS and CDR2 FQNEAQ. V dropped 2 bases and J dropped 7; count of bases not matched to a gene: 7. The CDR3 consists of 14 residues. This CDR3 is CASSLFSGGDEQYF. The CDR3 DNA follows: TGTGCCAGCAGCTTATTTTCAGGGGGCGATGAGCAGTACTTC. Combining the CDR3 with reference TRBV7-8 and TRBJ2-7 gives the whole variable domain GAGVSQSPRYKVAKRGQDVALRCDPISGHVSLFWYQQALGQGPEFLTYFQNEAQLDKSGLPSDRFFAERPEGSVSTLKIQRTQQEDSAVYLCASSLFSGGDEQYFGPGTRLTVT.

J is TRBJ2-7 and V is TRBV5-1; 7 nucleotides agree with TRBD1. The ends lost 3 bases at V and 5 bases at J; junction bases unmatched: 8. The CDR3 length is 14 residues. CDR1 and CDR2 (germline): SGHRS, YFSETQ. Here the CDR3 reads CASSWGQQGDEQYF. The DNA of the CDR3 is TGCGCCAGCAGCTGGGGACAGCAGGGGGACGAGCAGTACTTC.

V gene TRBV6-2 or TRBV6-3 combines with J gene TRBJ2-7; D is uncertain. The length of the CDR3 is 19 residues. Trimming left V 3 bases short and J 3 bases short, with 27 bases between. Germline assignment: CDR1 MNHEY and CDR2 SVGEGT. Here the CDR3 reads CASSYSMGSGPLALYEQYF. For the CDR3, the DNA is TGTGCCAGCAGTTATTCTATGGGGTCAGGACCTCTCGCACTCTACGAGCAGTACTTC.